Sequencing of this T cell receptor beta chain was carried out in a study of blood T cell repertoires in COVID-19. Whole-study context: Acute and convalescent COVID-19 specimens originated in the United States, Italy and Spain. Sample material is recorded as cDNA or gDNA derived from T cells, B-cell-depleted T cells, or PBMCs.

The CDR3 has 17 residues. Trimming took 3 bases from V and 3 from J; bases not matched to a gene: 12. In germline, CDR1 is ENHRY, CDR2 SYGVKD. Per the original data handling: Using reference gene primer amplification, nucleated cell counts were estimated. Clones were read by immunoSEQ multiplex PCR, and TCRdb kept only the in-frame ones, dropping some. From that table come the V and J calls and clone size; the DNA was used to work out D and trimming. The table includes hundreds of thousands of clones, 85% to 90% detected once. Seattle patient enrollment occurred during active infection, with longitudinal follow-up thereafter.

This receptor was taken from a woman between 45 and 65 years old with COVID-19, enrolled during active disease. The sample taken for sequencing was peripheral blood. The chain combines TRBV10-3 with TRBJ2-7, with 9 bases lining up with TRBD1. The CDR3 sequence: CAISDKGGTGRIYEQYF. The CDR3 DNA sequence: TGTGCCATCAGTGACAAAGGGGGGACAGGGAGAATCTACGAGCAGTACTTC.